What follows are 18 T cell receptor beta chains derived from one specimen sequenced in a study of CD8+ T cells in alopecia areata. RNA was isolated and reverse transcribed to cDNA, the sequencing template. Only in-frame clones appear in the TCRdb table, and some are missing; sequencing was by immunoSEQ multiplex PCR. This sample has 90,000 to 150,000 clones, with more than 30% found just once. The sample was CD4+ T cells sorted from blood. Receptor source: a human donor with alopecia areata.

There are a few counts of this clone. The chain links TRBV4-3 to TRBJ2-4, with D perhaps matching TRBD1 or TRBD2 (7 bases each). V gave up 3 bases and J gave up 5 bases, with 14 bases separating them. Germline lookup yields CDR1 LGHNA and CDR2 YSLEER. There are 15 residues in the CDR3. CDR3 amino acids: CASSHGLGGQNIQYF. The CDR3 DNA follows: TGCGCCAGCAGCCATGGACTAGGGGGCCAAAACATTCAGTACTTC.

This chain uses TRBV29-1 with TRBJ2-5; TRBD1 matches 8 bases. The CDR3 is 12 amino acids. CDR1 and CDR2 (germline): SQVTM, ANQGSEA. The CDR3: CSVTGGQETQYF. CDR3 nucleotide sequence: TGCAGTGTTACAGGGGGCCAAGAGACCCAGTACTTC.

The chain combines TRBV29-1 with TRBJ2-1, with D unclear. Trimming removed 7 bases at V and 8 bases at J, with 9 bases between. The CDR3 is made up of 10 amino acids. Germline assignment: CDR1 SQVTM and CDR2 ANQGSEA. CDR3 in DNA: TGCAGCGCCGAGTTCCATGAGCAGTTCTTC. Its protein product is CSAEFHEQFF.

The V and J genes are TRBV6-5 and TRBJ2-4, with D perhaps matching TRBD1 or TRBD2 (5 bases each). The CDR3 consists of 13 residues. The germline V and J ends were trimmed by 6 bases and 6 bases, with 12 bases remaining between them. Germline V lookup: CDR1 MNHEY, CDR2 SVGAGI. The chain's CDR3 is CASSRDQLNIQYF. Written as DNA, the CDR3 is TGTGCCAGCAGCCGGGACCAATTAAACATTCAGTACTTC.

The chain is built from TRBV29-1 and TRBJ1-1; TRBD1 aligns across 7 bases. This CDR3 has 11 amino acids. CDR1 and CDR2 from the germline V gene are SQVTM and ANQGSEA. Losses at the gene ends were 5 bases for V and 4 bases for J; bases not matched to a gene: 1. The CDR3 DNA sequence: TGCAGCGTTCGGACAGGCACTGAAGCTTTCTTT. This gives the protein CSVRTGTEAFF.

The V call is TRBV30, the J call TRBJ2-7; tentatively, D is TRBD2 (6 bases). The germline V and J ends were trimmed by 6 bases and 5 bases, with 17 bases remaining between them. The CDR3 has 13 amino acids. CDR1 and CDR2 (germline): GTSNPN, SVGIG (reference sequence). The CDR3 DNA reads TGTGCCTGCGAGTCGGGGGTCCTGAACGAGCAGTACTTC. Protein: CACESGVLNEQYF.

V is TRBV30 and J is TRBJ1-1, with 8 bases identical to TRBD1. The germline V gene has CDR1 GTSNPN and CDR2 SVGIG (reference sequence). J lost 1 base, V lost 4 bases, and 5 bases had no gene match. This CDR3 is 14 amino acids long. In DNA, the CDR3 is TGTGCCTGGATCGGCACAGGGGGGAACACTGAAGCTTTCTTT. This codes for CAWIGTGGNTEAFF.

The CDR3 spells CASWGAAGGSNQPQHF. The CDR3 DNA is TGTGCCAGCTGGGGGGCGGCAGGGGGCAGCAATCAGCCCCAGCATTTT. The rearrangement joins TRBV2 to TRBJ1-5, with 8 bases identical to TRBD1. With 8 bases clipped from V and 1 base from J, the junction kept 10 bases outside the gene matches. The CDR3 runs 16 residues. Germline CDR1 and CDR2: SNHLY and FYNNEI.

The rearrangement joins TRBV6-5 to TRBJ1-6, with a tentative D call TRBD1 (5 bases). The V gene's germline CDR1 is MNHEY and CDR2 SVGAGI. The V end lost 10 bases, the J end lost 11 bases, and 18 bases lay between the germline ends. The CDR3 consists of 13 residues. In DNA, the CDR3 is TGTGCCACTCAGAGGGACCTGGTGGCACCCCTCCACTTT. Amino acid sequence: CATQRDLVAPLHF.

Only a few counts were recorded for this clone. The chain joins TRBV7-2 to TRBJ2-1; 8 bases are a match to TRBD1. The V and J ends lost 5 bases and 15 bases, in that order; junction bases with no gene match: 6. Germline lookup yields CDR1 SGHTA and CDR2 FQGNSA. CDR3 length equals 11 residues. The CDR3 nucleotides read TGTGCCAGCAGCCAACGACAGGGGACGTTCTTC. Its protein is CASSQRQGTFF.

The DNA for the CDR3 is TGTGCCTGGAGTGTAACCGGACAGGGTGCCTACGAGCAGTACTTC. Translation gives CAWSVTGQGAYEQYF. The rearrangement uses TRBV30 and TRBJ2-7; TRBD1 matches at 8 bases. Germline CDR1 reads GTSNPN; CDR2 reads SVGIG (reference sequence). V was pared by 0 bases and J by 2 bases, with 6 bases of the junction left unmatched. There are 15 residues in the CDR3. Filled out from reference TRBV30 and TRBJ2-7, the complete variable domain reads SQTIHQWPATLVQPVGSPLSLECTVEGTSNPNLYWYRQAAGRGLQLLFYSVGIGQISSEVPQNLSASRPQDRQFILSSKKLLLSDSGFYLCAWSVTGQGAYEQYFGPGTRLTVT.

The CDR3 DNA sequence: TGCGCCAGCAGCCAAGGAGGGTGGGAGACCCAGTACTTC. Its translation: CASSQGGWETQYF. The chain couples TRBV4-1 to TRBJ2-5; the D gene is possibly TRBD2 (5 bases). The CDR3 is 13 residues long. V was cut by 1 base and J by 5 bases, with 8 bases left in between. Germline CDR1 is MGHRA and CDR2 is YSYEKL.

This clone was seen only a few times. CDR3 loop: CASTKRPLGGSGANVLTF. In nucleotides, the CDR3 is TGTGCCAGCACCAAGCGGCCACTCGGGGGCTCTGGGGCCAACGTCCTGACTTTC. V is TRBV7-2 and J is TRBJ2-6; a possible D gene is TRBD2 (6 bases). Per germline, CDR1 SGHTA and CDR2 FQGNSA. The CDR3 totals 18 residues. Between the trimmed V and J ends, which lost 7 bases and 0 bases, there was a span of 19 bases.

The CDR3 region is CASSLGWSEVETQYF. The CDR3, as DNA: TGTGCCAGCAGCTTAGGTTGGTCTGAAGTTGAGACCCAGTACTTC. The V call is TRBV7-2, the J call TRBJ2-5; D ambiguous. The length of the CDR3 is 15 residues. Trimming stripped 1 base from V and 5 bases from J, with 14 bases between. Germline V gene sequence: CDR1 SGHTA, CDR2 FQGNSA.

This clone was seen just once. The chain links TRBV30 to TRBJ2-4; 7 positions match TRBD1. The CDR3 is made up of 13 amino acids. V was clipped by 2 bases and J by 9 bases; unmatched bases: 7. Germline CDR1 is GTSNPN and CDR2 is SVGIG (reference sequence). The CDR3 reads CAWSTGTDLIQYF. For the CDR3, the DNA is TGTGCCTGGAGTACCGGGACAGACCTCATTCAGTACTTC. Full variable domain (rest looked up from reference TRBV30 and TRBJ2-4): SQTIHQWPATLVQPVGSPLSLECTVEGTSNPNLYWYRQAAGRGLQLLFYSVGIGQISSEVPQNLSASRPQDRQFILSSKKLLLSDSGFYLCAWSTGTDLIQYFGAGTRLSVL.

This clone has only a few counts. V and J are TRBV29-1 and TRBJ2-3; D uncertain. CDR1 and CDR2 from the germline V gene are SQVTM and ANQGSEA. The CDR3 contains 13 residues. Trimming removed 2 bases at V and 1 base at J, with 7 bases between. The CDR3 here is CSVEFPGTDTQYF. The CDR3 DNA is TGCAGCGTTGAATTCCCAGGCACAGATACGCAGTATTTT.

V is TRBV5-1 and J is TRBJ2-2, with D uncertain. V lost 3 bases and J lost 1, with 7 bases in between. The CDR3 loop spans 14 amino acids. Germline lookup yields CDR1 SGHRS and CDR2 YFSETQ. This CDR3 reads CASSSQQNTGELFF. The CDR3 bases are TGCGCCAGCAGCTCTCAGCAGAACACCGGGGAGCTGTTTTTT.

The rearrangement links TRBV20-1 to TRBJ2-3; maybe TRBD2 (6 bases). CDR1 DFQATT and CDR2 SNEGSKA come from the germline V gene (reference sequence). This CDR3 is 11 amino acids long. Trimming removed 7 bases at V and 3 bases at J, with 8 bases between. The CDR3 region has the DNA TGCAGTGGGCGGGGAACAGATACGCAGTATTTT. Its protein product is CSGRGTDTQYF.